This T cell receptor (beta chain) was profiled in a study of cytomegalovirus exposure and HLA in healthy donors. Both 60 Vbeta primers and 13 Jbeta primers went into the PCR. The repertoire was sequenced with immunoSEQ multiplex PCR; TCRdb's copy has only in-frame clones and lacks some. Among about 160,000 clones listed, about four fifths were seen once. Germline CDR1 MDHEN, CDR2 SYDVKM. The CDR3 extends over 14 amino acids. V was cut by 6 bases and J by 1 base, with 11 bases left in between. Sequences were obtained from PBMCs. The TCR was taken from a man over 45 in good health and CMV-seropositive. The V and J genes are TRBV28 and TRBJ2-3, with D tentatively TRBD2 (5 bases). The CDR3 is CASRVGGGTDTQYF. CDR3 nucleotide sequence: TGTGCCAGCAGGGTAGGAGGCGGCACAGATACGCAGTATTTT.